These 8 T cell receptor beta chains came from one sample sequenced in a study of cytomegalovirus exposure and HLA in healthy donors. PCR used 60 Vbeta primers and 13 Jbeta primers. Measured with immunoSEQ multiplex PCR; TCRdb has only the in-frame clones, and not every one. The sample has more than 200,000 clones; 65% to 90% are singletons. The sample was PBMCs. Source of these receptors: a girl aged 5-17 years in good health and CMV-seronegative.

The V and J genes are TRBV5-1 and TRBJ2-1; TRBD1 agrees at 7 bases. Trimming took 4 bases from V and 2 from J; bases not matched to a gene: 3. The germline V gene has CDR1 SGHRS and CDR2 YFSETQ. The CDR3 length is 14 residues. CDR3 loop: CASSGQAAYNEQFF. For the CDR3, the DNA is TGCGCCAGCAGCGGACAGGCCGCCTACAATGAGCAGTTCTTC.

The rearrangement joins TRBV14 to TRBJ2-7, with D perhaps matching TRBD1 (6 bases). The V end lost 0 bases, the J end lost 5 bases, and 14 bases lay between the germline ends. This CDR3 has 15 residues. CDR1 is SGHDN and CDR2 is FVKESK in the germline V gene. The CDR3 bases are TGTGCCAGCAGCCAAGATGTAACAGGGCTCCACGAGCAGTACTTC. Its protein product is CASSQDVTGLHEQYF.

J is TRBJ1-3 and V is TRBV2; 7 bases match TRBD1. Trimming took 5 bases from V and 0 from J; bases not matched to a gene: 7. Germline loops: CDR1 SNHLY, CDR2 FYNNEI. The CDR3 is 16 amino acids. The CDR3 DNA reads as TGTGCCAGCAGTTTACCCACAGGGGACTCTGGAAACACCATATATTTT. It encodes CASSLPTGDSGNTIYF.

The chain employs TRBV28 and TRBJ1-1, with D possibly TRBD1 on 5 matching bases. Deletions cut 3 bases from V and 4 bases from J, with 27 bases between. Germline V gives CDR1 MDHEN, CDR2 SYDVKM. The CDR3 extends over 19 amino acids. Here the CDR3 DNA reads TGTGCCAGCAGTTTCCCCAGTCCCGGGACTCGAGGGAGGAGCACTGAAGCTTTCTTT. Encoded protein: CASSFPSPGTRGRSTEAFF.

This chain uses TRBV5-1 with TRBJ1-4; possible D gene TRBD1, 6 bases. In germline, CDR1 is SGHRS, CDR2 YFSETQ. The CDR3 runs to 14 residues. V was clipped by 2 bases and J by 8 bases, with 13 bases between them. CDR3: CASSLQDRPEKLFF. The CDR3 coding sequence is TGCGCCAGCAGCTTACAGGACAGACCAGAAAAACTGTTTTTT.

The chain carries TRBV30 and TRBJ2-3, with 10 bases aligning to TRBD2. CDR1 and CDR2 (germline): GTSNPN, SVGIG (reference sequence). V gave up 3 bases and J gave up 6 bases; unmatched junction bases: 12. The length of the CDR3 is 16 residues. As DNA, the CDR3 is TGTGCCTGGAGAGAGGGAACTAGCGGGGCAGGGGATACGCAGTATTTT. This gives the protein CAWREGTSGAGDTQYF.

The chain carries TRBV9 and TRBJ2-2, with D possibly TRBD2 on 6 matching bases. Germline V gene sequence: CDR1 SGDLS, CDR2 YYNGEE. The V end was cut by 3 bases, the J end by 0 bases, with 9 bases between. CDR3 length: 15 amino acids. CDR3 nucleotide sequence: TGTGCCAGCAGCGACCGGGGGTCGAACACCGGGGAGCTGTTTTTT. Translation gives CASSDRGSNTGELFF.

CDR3 DNA: TGTGCCAGCAGCTTAGGGGGGGGTAGAGAAGCTTTCTTT. Protein sequence: CASSLGGGREAFF. J is TRBJ1-1 and V is TRBV11-2; TRBD1 might be the D (5 bases). The CDR3 spans 13 residues. Germline V gene sequence: CDR1 SGHAT, CDR2 FQNNGV. V was trimmed by 1 base and J by 8 bases, leaving 11 bases between them.